The 17 T cell receptor beta chains reported below all come from one sample, sequenced in a study of T cell responses to AZD1222 COVID-19 vaccine. Clones were sequenced by immunoSEQ multiplex PCR, and TCRdb holds only the in-frame ones, with some missing. The repertoire holds more than 100,000 clones, with 87% as singletons. Sequenced here: peripheral blood, sampled on day 0 of AZD1222 vaccination. These receptors all come from an adult in good health.

The rearrangement links TRBV29-1 to TRBJ2-7, with D uncertain. Trimming removed 7 bases from V and 2 bases from J, with 12 bases in between. There are 12 residues in the CDR3. CDR1 is SQVTM, CDR2 ANQGSEA, per germline. DNA for the CDR3: TGCAGCGCCTCACAGAGTACCTACGAGCAGTACTTC. Its protein is CSASQSTYEQYF.

The chain has TRBV12-3 or TRBV12-4 and TRBJ2-7; tentatively, D is TRBD1 (6 bases). V lost 10 bases and J lost 0, with 13 bases in between. The CDR3 extends over 13 amino acids. The CDR3 here is CATSSDSSYEQYF. CDR3 nucleotides: TGTGCCACCTCCTCGGACAGCTCCTACGAGCAGTACTTC.

The chain carries TRBV27 and TRBJ2-1; 10 nucleotides line up with TRBD2. With 0 bases clipped from V and 9 bases from J, the junction kept 5 bases outside the gene matches. The V gene's germline CDR1 is MNHEY and CDR2 SMNVEV (reference sequence). The CDR3 loop spans 15 amino acids. DNA of the CDR3: TGTGCCAGCAGTTTATCGAGCGGGGGGGCCCTTGAGCAGTTCTTC. As protein: CASSLSSGGALEQFF.

V is TRBV5-1 and J is TRBJ2-7, with 7 bases matching TRBD1. Trimming took 4 bases from V and 2 from J; bases not matched to a gene: 9. Germline CDR1 SGHRS, CDR2 YFSETQ. This CDR3 is 15 amino acids long. This CDR3 reads CASSPTGAKTYEQYF. CDR3 nucleotide sequence: TGCGCCAGCAGCCCTACAGGGGCCAAGACCTACGAGCAGTACTTC.

The chain employs TRBV6-5 and TRBJ2-7; 11 bases match TRBD1. J gave up 2 bases and V 8 bases, and 5 bases lay outside the gene matches. Looked up from germline, CDR1 is MNHEY and CDR2 is SVGAGI. This CDR3 region has 14 residues. The CDR3 DNA sequence: TGTGCCAGCGGTCCGGGACAGGGGGCCTACGAGCAGTACTTC. Protein product: CASGPGQGAYEQYF.

V is TRBV5-1 and J is TRBJ1-2, with D unresolved. CDR3 length equals 16 residues. The ends were cut back, 0 bases at V and 3 bases at J, with 15 bases in the middle. CDR1 and CDR2 from the germline V gene are SGHRS and YFSETQ. The CDR3 bases are TGCGCCAGCAGCTTGGCAAGGACGGAGCTTCACTATGGCTACACCTTC. This codes for CASSLARTELHYGYTF. Combining the CDR3 with reference TRBV5-1 and TRBJ1-2 gives the whole variable domain KAGVTQTPRYLIKTRGQQVTLSCSPISGHRSVSWYQQTPGQGLQFLFEYFSETQRNKGNFPGRFSGRQFSNSRSEMNVSTLELGDSALYLCASSLARTELHYGYTFGSGTRLTVV.

The table lists this clone with a count of one. This chain connects TRBV5-1 to TRBJ1-6; D may be TRBD1 (6 bases). This CDR3 comprises 14 residues. V lost 2 bases to trimming and J lost 10 bases, with 13 bases between them. The germline gives CDR1 SGHRS, CDR2 YFSETQ. CDR3 region: CASSLGTKGSPLHF. The CDR3 DNA follows: TGCGCCAGCAGCTTAGGGACAAAGGGGTCACCCCTCCACTTT.

The chain carries TRBV11-2 and TRBJ1-2; weak D call: TRBD1 (6 bases). Germline V lookup: CDR1 SGHAT, CDR2 FQNNGV. The ends were cut back, 7 bases at V and 4 bases at J, with 16 bases in the middle. The CDR3 runs 14 residues. CDR3 DNA: TGTGCCAGCACCGCTTACAGGGAGTCCTATGGCTACACCTTC. Translating gives CASTAYRESYGYTF.

The genes are TRBV5-8 and TRBJ1-5, with 9 positions matching TRBD1. CDR3 length: 16 residues. CDR1 and CDR2 (germline): SGHTS, YDEGEE. Trimming cost V 1 base and J 4 bases; bases outside gene matches: 6. CDR3 bases: TGTGCCAGCAGCTTGTCTGGACAGGGGATTAATCAGCCCCAGCATTTT. Translated: CASSLSGQGINQPQHF.

This sequence joins TRBV5-4 and TRBJ1-2; 8 nucleotides line up with TRBD1. This CDR3 spans 13 amino acids. Germline assignment: CDR1 SGHNT and CDR2 YYREEE (reference sequence). V lost 3 bases and J lost 3; bases outside the gene matches: 1. The CDR3 DNA reads TGTGCCAGCAGCTCGGGACAGGACTATGGCTACACCTTC. Translating gives CASSSGQDYGYTF.

The V call is TRBV19, the J call TRBJ2-7, with D perhaps matching TRBD1 (6 bases). CDR1 and CDR2 from the germline V gene are LNHDA and SQIVND (reference sequence). V was pared by 5 bases and J by 6 bases, with 11 bases between. The CDR3 is 12 amino acids. CDR3: CASSSTGSEQYF. Written as DNA, the CDR3 is TGTGCCAGTAGTTCAACAGGGAGCGAGCAGTACTTC.

The genes are TRBV4-1 and TRBJ1-1, with D maybe TRBD1 (5 bases). Trimming removed 3 bases at V and 1 base at J, with 12 bases between. CDR3 length equals 15 residues. Germline V gene data show CDR1 as MGHRA and CDR2 as YSYEKL. The CDR3 region has the DNA TGCGCCAGCAGCCATCCAGGGAGGAGGAACACTGAAGCTTTCTTT. Protein sequence: CASSHPGRRNTEAFF.

This clone was counted between two and nine times. J is TRBJ2-7 and V is TRBV11-3; 8 bases are shared with TRBD1. Trimming took 5 bases from V and 2 from J; bases not matched to a gene: 5. CDR1 and CDR2 (germline): SGHNT, YENEEA. The CDR3 runs to 14 residues. The CDR3 reads CASSPGGHAYEQYF. As DNA, the CDR3 is TGTGCCAGCAGCCCAGGGGGCCATGCCTACGAGCAGTACTTC.

V is TRBV19 and J is TRBJ1-1; 7 nucleotides agree with TRBD1. Germline V lookup: CDR1 LNHDA, CDR2 SQIVND (reference sequence). The CDR3 extends over 14 amino acids. V lost 4 bases, J lost 5 bases, and 7 bases stayed unmatched. CDR3 nucleotides: TGTGCCAGTAGTACGAGGGACAGACGGACTGAAGCTTTCTTT. This sequence encodes CASSTRDRRTEAFF. The whole variable domain, remainder taken from reference TRBV19 and TRBJ1-1, is DGGITQSPKYLFRKEGQNVTLSCEQNLNHDAMYWYRQDPGQGLRLIYYSQIVNDFQKGDIAEGYSVSREKKESFPLTVTSAQKNPTAFYLCASSTRDRRTEAFFGQGTRLTVV.

This chain joins TRBV7-9 and TRBJ2-7, with D perhaps TRBD2 (6 bases). Trimming took off 3 bases at V and 6 bases at J, with 12 bases between the two ends. Germline V gives CDR1 SEHNR, CDR2 FQNEAQ (reference sequence). The CDR3 has 13 amino acids. The CDR3 DNA is TGTGCCAGCAGCTTGGGGGGTGTCGGCGAGCAGTACTTC. It specifies CASSLGGVGEQYF.

The chain carries TRBV5-1 and TRBJ1-3, with D unresolved. The V end lost 3 bases, the J end lost 7 bases, and 17 bases lay between the germline ends. The CDR3 totals 15 residues. The V gene's germline CDR1 is SGHRS and CDR2 YFSETQ. The CDR3 DNA sequence: TGCGCCAGCAGCTCAACACCGGGAGCGGGGAACACCATATATTTT. Translating gives CASSSTPGAGNTIYF.

Only one count was recorded for this clone. The V gene is TRBV29-1, the J gene TRBJ1-2; 11 bases map to TRBD1. The CDR3 contains 15 residues. V dropped 3 bases and J dropped 7; count of bases not matched to a gene: 10. The V gene's germline CDR1 is SQVTM and CDR2 ANQGSEA. The CDR3 spells CSVDGRTGGRSGYTF. CDR3 nucleotides: TGCAGCGTTGACGGTAGGACAGGGGGCAGGAGTGGCTACACCTTC. The full variable domain, completed using reference TRBV29-1 and TRBJ1-2, is SAVISQKPSRDICQRGTSLTIQCQVDSQVTMMFWYRQQPGQSLTLIATANQGSEATYESGFVIDKFPISRPNLTFSTLTVSNMSPEDSSIYLCSVDGRTGGRSGYTFGSGTRLTVV.